This entry lists 23 T cell receptor beta chains sequenced from one sample in a study of CD8 T cells in ankylosing spondylitis (TCRdb year 2017). Results the study describes overall, beyond this receptor: A TCR beta motif made up of 7 to 9 highly homologous amino acid variants appeared to be characteristic of blood from ankylosing spondylitis patients.

No antigen is known for these receptors. The library relied on 5' RACE. The sequencing machine was an Illumina HiSeq 2500. Using fastp at Q25 and MiXCR, TCRdb reprocessed the public reads and kept productive beta chains. Each entry is one CDR3 protein sequence, shown with its most common DNA and genes. The sample profile shows hundreds of thousands of distinct CDR3 sequences; approximately 20% of them were found once. 40% to 50% of the sample belongs to the ten largest clones. Sequenced sample: blood, either unsorted or a sorted T cell fraction (not recorded which). The source of these receptors is a male donor with ankylosing spondylitis.

There are a few counts of this clonotype. V and J are TRBV9 and TRBJ2-2; TRBD1 agrees at 7 bases. Trimming took 0 bases from V and 9 from J; bases not matched to a gene: 8. Germline CDR1 and CDR2: SGDLS and YYNGEE. The CDR3 totals 15 residues. CDR3 amino acids: CASSVETGSPRELFF. In nucleotides, the CDR3 is TGTGCCAGCAGCGTAGAGACAGGGAGTCCTCGGGAGCTGTTTTTT. The full variable domain, rest sourced from reference TRBV9 and TRBJ2-2, is DSGVTQTPKHLITATGQRVTLRCSPRSGDLSVYWYQQSLDQGLQFLIQYYNGEERAKGNILERFSAQQFPDLHSELNLSSLELGDSALYFCASSVETGSPRELFFGEGSRLTVL.

This clonotype has ten or more counts. The chain recombines TRBV7-8 with TRBJ2-5; either TRBD1 or TRBD2 may supply D (5 bases each). Germline assignment: CDR1 SGHVS and CDR2 FQNEAQ. This CDR3 is 15 amino acids long. Between the trimmed V and J ends, which lost 8 bases and 4 bases, there was a span of 20 bases. CDR3 region: CASSTRGEGLETQYF. The CDR3 coding sequence is TGTGCCAGCTCCACACGGGGCGAGGGTTTAGAGACCCAGTACTTC.

This clonotype was recorded a few times. The chain couples TRBV12-3 or TRBV12-4 to TRBJ2-1; D remains ambiguous. V was pared by 6 bases and J by 3 bases, with 15 bases between. CDR3 length equals 15 residues. CDR3 residues: CASRPPRGGYNEQFF. The DNA for the CDR3 is TGTGCCAGCAGGCCCCCCCGCGGTGGCTACAATGAGCAGTTCTTC.

This chain uses TRBV4-2 with TRBJ1-5, with 9 nucleotides matching TRBD1. The CDR3 consists of 15 residues. Germline-derived CDR1 and CDR2 are LGHNA and YNFKEQ. The V and J ends lost 0 bases and 6 bases, in that order; junction bases with no gene match: 3. This chain's CDR3 is CASSQEWDRAQPQHF. CDR3 in DNA: TGTGCCAGCAGCCAAGAATGGGACAGGGCTCAGCCCCAGCATTTT.

The chain recombines TRBV11-1 with TRBJ2-7, with TRBD2 matching over 10 bases. The CDR3 runs 18 residues. Germline V gene sequence: CDR1 SGHAT, CDR2 FQDESV (reference sequence). The J segment lost 4 bases and the V segment lost 0 bases, leaving 12 bases of the junction unmatched. The CDR3 region is CASSLADSLLAGNYEQYF. CDR3 DNA: TGTGCCAGCAGCTTAGCGGATTCCCTACTAGCGGGGAATTACGAGCAGTACTTC.

This clonotype appeared a few times. One junction end does not reproduce the germline sequence, and a read error may be involved. The chain combines TRBV27 with TRBJ2-1; a weak D match, TRBD2 (6 bases). Per the germline V gene, CDR1 is MNHEY and CDR2 is SMNVEV (reference sequence). This CDR3 has 12 residues. CDR3 loop: CATTDAGPNVVF. CDR3 DNA sequence: TGTGCCACCACAGATGCGGGGCCGAATGTGGTCTTC.

Only a few counts were recorded for this clonotype. The chain uses TRBV7-8 and TRBJ2-1; 7 nucleotides match TRBD2. The CDR3 extends over 16 amino acids. The V and J ends lost 5 bases and 0 bases, in that order; junction bases with no gene match: 7. The germline V gene has CDR1 SGHVS and CDR2 FQNEAQ. CDR3 in DNA: TGTGCCAGCAGCCTACTAGCGTTTAGCTCCTACAATGAGCAGTTCTTC. Its protein is CASSLLAFSSYNEQFF.

The count of this clonotype is one. This rearrangement joins TRBV7-9 to TRBJ2-7; D may be TRBD2 (5 bases). In germline, CDR1 is SEHNR, CDR2 FQNEAQ (reference sequence). V dropped 4 bases and J dropped 3 bases, with 19 bases sitting between them. The CDR3 is 16 amino acids. This CDR3 is CASSSEVTSPHYEQYF. DNA of the CDR3: TGTGCCAGCAGCTCCGAGGTTACTAGTCCCCACTACGAGCAGTACTTC.

This clonotype occurred a few times. The chain combines TRBV4-2 with TRBJ1-2; tentative D call: TRBD1 (6 bases). This CDR3 is built from 16 residues. V was clipped by 1 base and J by 4 bases, with 16 bases between them. Germline lookup yields CDR1 LGHNA and CDR2 YNFKEQ. CDR3 residues: CASSQAGGGMAYGYTF. The CDR3, as DNA: TGTGCCAGCAGCCAAGCTGGGGGGGGCATGGCCTATGGCTACACCTTC.

This clonotype was counted between two and nine times. V usage is TRBV19 and J usage is TRBJ2-1; 7 bases align to TRBD1. Germline lookup yields CDR1 LNHDA and CDR2 SQIVND (reference sequence). The trim removed 4 bases at V and 2 bases at J, leaving 8 bases unmatched. The CDR3 runs to 16 residues. CDR3 coding DNA: TGTGCCAGTAGTAATTTAGACAGGGTCCCCTACAATGAGCAGTTCTTC. Protein: CASSNLDRVPYNEQFF.

The rearrangement joins TRBV11-2 to TRBJ1-1; no clear D. The V end lost 5 bases, the J end lost 1 base, and 17 bases lay between the germline ends. Germline lookup yields CDR1 SGHAT and CDR2 FQNNGV. This CDR3 contains 16 residues. CDR3 region: CASSPPPSGENTEAFF. The CDR3 DNA reads as TGTGCCAGCAGCCCCCCACCGTCCGGGGAGAACACTGAAGCTTTCTTT.

V gene TRBV12-3 or TRBV12-4 combines with J gene TRBJ2-5; a possible D gene is TRBD2 (5 bases). V lost 3 bases and J 5 bases, leaving 13 bases between the germline ends. CDR3 length: 14 residues. As DNA, the CDR3 is TGTGCCAGCAGTTTTTGGGGAGAGGACGAGACCCAGTACTTC. Translating gives CASSFWGEDETQYF.

This clonotype was counted a few times. The CDR3 region is CASSLSAGLAGGQAETQYF. The CDR3 region has the DNA TGTGCCAGCAGTTTATCGGCGGGACTAGCGGGGGGGCAAGCAGAGACCCAGTACTTC. The chain is built from TRBV27 and TRBJ2-5; 16 bases are shared with TRBD2. Germline CDR1 reads MNHEY; CDR2 reads SMNVEV (reference sequence). V lost 0 bases to trimming and J lost 4 bases; unmatched junction nucleotides: 8. The CDR3 is made up of 19 amino acids.

The rearrangement links TRBV27 to TRBJ1-1, with D unclear. Trimming left V 5 bases short and J 11 bases short, with 18 bases between. The CDR3 sequence is 13 residues long. Germline CDR1 and CDR2: MNHEY and SMNVEV (reference sequence). The DNA for the CDR3 is TGTGCCAGCAGTCCGGAGCGGTCCCAGGTGGCTTTCTTT. Encoded protein: CASSPERSQVAFF.

This sequence joins TRBV11-1 and TRBJ2-1, with TRBD1 matching over 12 bases. The germline V gene encodes CDR1 SGHAT and CDR2 FQDESV (reference sequence). With V trimmed by 3 bases and J by 0 bases, 6 bases remained unmatched. The CDR3 spans 18 residues. CDR3 protein: CASSFGTGGSISYNEQFF. DNA for the CDR3: TGTGCCAGCAGCTTCGGGACAGGGGGCTCAATCTCCTACAATGAGCAGTTCTTC.

This clonotype was picked up a small number of times. V and J are TRBV20-1 and TRBJ2-1; no reliable D call. V was trimmed by 6 bases and J by 10 bases, leaving 10 bases between them. CDR1 and CDR2 from the germline V gene are DFQATT and SNEGSKA (reference sequence). This CDR3 region has 10 residues. Here the CDR3 reads CSARVVEQFF. The CDR3, as DNA: TGCAGTGCCCGGGTGGTAGAGCAGTTCTTC.

This clonotype turned up a few times. The rearrangement links TRBV12-3 or TRBV12-4 to TRBJ2-1, with D unclear. Trimming took 8 bases from V and 4 from J, leaving 9 bases between them. The CDR3 is 12 residues long. The CDR3 loop is CASVGAYNEQFF. The CDR3 bases are TGTGCCAGCGTCGGAGCTTACAATGAGCAGTTCTTC.

The chain employs TRBV4-3 and TRBJ1-5; D unclear. Germline V CDR1 and CDR2: LGHNA, YSLEER. The V gene lost 0 bases and the J gene lost 4 bases, with 10 bases spanning the gap. The CDR3 is made up of 15 amino acids. CDR3 DNA: TGCGCCAGCAGCCAAGATAGGCGGCTGAATCAGCCCCAGCATTTT. It specifies CASSQDRRLNQPQHF.

The V call is TRBV7-8, the J call TRBJ2-1; 7 bases match TRBD2. Trimming removed 5 bases from V and 4 bases from J; junction bases left unmatched: 5. Looked up from germline, CDR1 is SGHVS and CDR2 is FQNEAQ. The CDR3 spans 14 residues. CDR3 residues: CASSPGTKYNEQFF. CDR3 nucleotides: TGTGCCAGCAGCCCCGGGACTAAATACAATGAGCAGTTCTTC.

This clonotype was detected only a few times. J is TRBJ2-7 and V is TRBV4-2; 10 bases map to TRBD2. The CDR3 consists of 16 residues. The germline V gene has CDR1 LGHNA and CDR2 YNFKEQ. The trim removed 4 bases at V and 5 bases at J, leaving 11 bases unmatched. The CDR3 DNA follows: TGTGCCAGCAGCCCCGCGGTAGCGGGAGGTTTCGACGAGCAGTACTTC. This gives the protein CASSPAVAGGFDEQYF.

A few counts support this clonotype. For the CDR3, the DNA is TGTGCCAGCAGTTTAGGAAAAAGCTACGAGCAGTACTTC. It is translated as CASSLGKSYEQYF. J is TRBJ2-7 and V is TRBV27; D remains unclear. The length of the CDR3 is 13 residues. Trimming pared 2 bases from V and 3 bases from J, leaving 8 bases between. Germline assignment: CDR1 MNHEY and CDR2 SMNVEV (reference sequence).

This clonotype came up a few times. The rearrangement joins TRBV6-2 or TRBV6-3 to TRBJ2-5; 8 positions match TRBD2. The V gene's germline CDR1 is MNHEY and CDR2 SVGEGT. V lost 6 bases, J lost 1 base, and 10 bases stayed unmatched. The CDR3 is 16 residues long. CDR3 coding DNA: TGTGCCAGCAGCCACGGGCTAGCGGGCCGCCAAGAGACCCAGTACTTC. Its protein is CASSHGLAGRQETQYF.

J is TRBJ1-1 and V is TRBV19; 10 nucleotides line up with TRBD1. This CDR3 is built from 16 residues. The germline V gene has CDR1 LNHDA and CDR2 SQIVND (reference sequence). Germline trimming cut 10 bases from V and 1 base from J; bases unmatched to any gene: 12. Written as DNA, the CDR3 is TGTGCCACAGAGGTCAGGACAGGGGGGAGGAACACTGAAGCTTTCTTT. It encodes CATEVRTGGRNTEAFF.